The present T cell receptor (beta chain) was sequenced within a study of PD-L1 blockade in urothelial cancer. About the research overall: Atezolizumab (1,200 mg intravenously every 3 weeks) began in about 2014 for patients.

The CDR3 consists of 15 residues. The trim removed 0 bases at V and 7 bases at J, leaving 6 bases unmatched. Germline V gene data show CDR1 as GTSNPN and CDR2 as SVGIG (reference sequence). Assay: immunoSEQ multiplex PCR; the TCRdb copy retains only in-frame clones and omits some. The table lists 50,000 or so clones, roughly 80% of them singletons. The sample holds a few counts of this clone. Patients were living with locally advanced or metastatic urothelial carcinoma. This chain joins TRBV30 and TRBJ2-1, with 10 bases matching TRBD2. This TCR was recovered from a man in his 70s with urothelial cancer. The sample here was PBMCs, taken around atezolizumab (anti-PD-L1) treatment. The CDR3 bases are TGTGCCTGGAGTGTACCTAGCGGGAGTAGGAATGAGCAGTTCTTC. It specifies CAWSVPSGSRNEQFF.